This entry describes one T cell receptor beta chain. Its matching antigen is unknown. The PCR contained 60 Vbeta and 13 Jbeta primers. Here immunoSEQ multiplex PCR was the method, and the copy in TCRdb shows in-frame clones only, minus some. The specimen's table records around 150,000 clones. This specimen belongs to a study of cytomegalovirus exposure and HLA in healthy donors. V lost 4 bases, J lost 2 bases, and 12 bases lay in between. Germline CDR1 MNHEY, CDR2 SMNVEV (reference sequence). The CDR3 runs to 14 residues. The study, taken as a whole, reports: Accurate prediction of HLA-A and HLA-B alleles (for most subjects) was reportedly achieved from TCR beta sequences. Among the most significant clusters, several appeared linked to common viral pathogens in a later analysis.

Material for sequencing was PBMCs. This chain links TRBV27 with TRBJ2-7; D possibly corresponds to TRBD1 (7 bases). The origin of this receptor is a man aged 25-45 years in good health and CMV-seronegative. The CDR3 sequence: CASSSGDSTYEQYF. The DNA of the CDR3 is TGTGCCAGCAGTTCGGGGGACAGCACCTACGAGCAGTACTTC.